This TCR beta chain was captured in a study of cytomegalovirus exposure and HLA in healthy donors. In germline, CDR1 is MNHEY, CDR2 SVGAGI. This CDR3 has 15 amino acids. The V gene lost 0 bases and the J gene lost 0 bases, with 6 bases spanning the gap. Study findings and constraints: Later analysis showed most CMV-associated TCR beta chains appearing HLA-restricted.

PCR used 60 Vbeta primers and 13 Jbeta primers. The protocol was immunoSEQ multiplex PCR, while the TCRdb copy is restricted to in-frame clones and leaves out a portion. The sample records around 280,000 clones, 85% to 90% being singletons. About this clone itself: The antigen remains undetermined.

The sequenced sample consisted of PBMCs. This receptor was taken from a woman under 30 in good health and CMV-seronegative. The genes are TRBV6-5 and TRBJ1-5, with no clear D. The CDR3 bases are TGTGCCAGCAGTTACTCTCCCTATAGCAATCAGCCCCAGCATTTT. Protein product: CASSYSPYSNQPQHF.